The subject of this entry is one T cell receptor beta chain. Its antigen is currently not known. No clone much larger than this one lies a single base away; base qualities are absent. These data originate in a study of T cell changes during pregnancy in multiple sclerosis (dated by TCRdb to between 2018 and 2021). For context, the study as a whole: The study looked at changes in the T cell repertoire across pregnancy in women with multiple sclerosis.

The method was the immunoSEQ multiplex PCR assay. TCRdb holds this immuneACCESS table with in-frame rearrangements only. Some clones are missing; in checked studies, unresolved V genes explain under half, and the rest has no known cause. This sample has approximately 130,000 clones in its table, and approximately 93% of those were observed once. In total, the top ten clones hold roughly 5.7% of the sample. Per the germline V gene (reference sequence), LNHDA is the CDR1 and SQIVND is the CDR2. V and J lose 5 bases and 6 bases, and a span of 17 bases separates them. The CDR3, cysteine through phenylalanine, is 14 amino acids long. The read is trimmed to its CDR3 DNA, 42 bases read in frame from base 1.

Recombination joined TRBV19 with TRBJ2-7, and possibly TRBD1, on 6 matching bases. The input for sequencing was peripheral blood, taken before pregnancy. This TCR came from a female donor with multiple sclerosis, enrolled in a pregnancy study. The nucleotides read TGTGCCAGTAGTTCGAGGGGGAGTGAGGTCGAGCAGTACTTC. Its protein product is CASSSRGSEVEQYF.